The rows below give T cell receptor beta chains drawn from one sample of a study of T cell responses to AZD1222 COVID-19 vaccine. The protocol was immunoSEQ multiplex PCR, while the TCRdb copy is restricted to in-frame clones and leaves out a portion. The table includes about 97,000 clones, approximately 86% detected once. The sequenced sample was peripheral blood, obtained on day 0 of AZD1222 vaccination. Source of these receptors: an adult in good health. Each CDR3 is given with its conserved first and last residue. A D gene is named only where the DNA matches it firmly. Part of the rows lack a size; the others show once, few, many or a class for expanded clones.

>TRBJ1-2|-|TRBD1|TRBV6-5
CASSRTGDYGYTF
TGTGCCAGCAGCCGAACAGGGGACTATGGCTACACCTTC
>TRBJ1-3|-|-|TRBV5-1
CASSLDGSSGNTIYF
TGCGCCAGCAGCTTGGATGGGTCCTCTGGAAACACCATATATTTT
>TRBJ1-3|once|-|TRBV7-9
CASSLAGNTIYF
TGTGCCAGCAGCTTAGCGGGAAACACCATATATTTT
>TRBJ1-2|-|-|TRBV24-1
CATSEGALGYTF
TGTGCCACCAGTGAGGGGGCGCTTGGCTACACCTTC
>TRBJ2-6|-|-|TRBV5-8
CASSLAGGSGANVLTF
TGTGCCAGCAGCTTGGCCGGCGGTTCTGGGGCCAACGTCCTGACTTTC
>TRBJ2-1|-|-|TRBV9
CASSVADGTRSYNEQFF
TGTGCCAGCAGCGTAGCGGACGGGACACGGAGCTACAATGAGCAGTTCTTC
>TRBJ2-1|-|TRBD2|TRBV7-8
CASSFSPPAGTSGSSSYNEQFF
TGTGCCAGCAGCTTCAGTCCTCCAGCCGGGACTAGCGGGAGTAGCTCCTACAATGAGCAGTTCTTC
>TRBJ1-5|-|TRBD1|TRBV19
CASSELDRGQPQHF
TGTGCCAGTAGTGAGCTCGACAGGGGTCAGCCCCAGCATTTT
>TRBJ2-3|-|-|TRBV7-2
CASSRIVNADTQYF
TGTGCCAGCAGCCGGATCGTGAACGCAGATACGCAGTATTTT
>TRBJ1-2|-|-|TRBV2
CASSDGQGSYGYTF
TGTGCCAGCAGTGATGGGCAGGGGAGCTATGGCTACACCTTC
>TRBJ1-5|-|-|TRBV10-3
CAIGGAGNQPQHF
TGTGCCATCGGGGGGGCAGGAAATCAGCCCCAGCATTTT
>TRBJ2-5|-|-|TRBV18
CASSPAGETQYF
TGTGCCAGCTCACCAGCGGGGGAGACCCAGTACTTC
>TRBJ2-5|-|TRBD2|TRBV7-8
CASRGSGVIQETQYF
TGTGCCAGCAGGGGCAGCGGGGTGATCCAAGAGACCCAGTACTTC
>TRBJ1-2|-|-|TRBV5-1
CASSLVGADGYTF
TGCGCCAGCAGCTTAGTAGGAGCGGATGGCTACACCTTC
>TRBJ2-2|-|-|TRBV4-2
CASSQELTGTGNTGELFF
TGTGCCAGCAGCCAAGAACTTACAGGGACTGGGAACACCGGGGAGCTGTTTTTT
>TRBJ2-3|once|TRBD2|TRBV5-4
CASSLAAGVADTQYF
TGTGCCAGCAGCTTGGCCGCGGGAGTGGCAGATACGCAGTATTTT
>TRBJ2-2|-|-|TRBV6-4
CASSESSQGTGELFF
TGTGCCAGCAGTGAATCGAGCCAGGGCACCGGGGAGCTGTTTTTT
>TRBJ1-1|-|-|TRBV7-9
CASSSGFDTEAFF
TGTGCCAGCAGCTCGGGATTCGACACTGAAGCTTTCTTT
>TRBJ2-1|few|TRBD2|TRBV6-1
CASSEGGLAKNEQFF
TGTGCCAGCAGTGAAGGGGGACTAGCAAAAAATGAGCAGTTCTTC
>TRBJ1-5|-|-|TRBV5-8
CASSLGQYNQPQHF
TGTGCCAGCAGCTTGGGGCAGTACAATCAGCCCCAGCATTTT
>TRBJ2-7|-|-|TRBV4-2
CASSQDGTSYEQYF
TGTGCCAGCAGCCAAGATGGGACATCTTACGAGCAGTACTTC
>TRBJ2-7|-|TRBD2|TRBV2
CASRDPGGSYEQYF
TGTGCCAGCAGGGACCCGGGGGGCTCCTACGAGCAGTACTTC
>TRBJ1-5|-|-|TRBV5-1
CASSLDGSIQPQHF
TGCGCCAGCAGCTTGGATGGCAGTATTCAGCCCCAGCATTTT
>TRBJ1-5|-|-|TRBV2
CASRRDANQPQHF
TGTGCCAGCAGACGGGACGCTAATCAGCCCCAGCATTTT
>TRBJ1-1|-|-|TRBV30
CAWALWTEAFF
TGTGCCTGGGCTCTTTGGACTGAAGCTTTCTTT
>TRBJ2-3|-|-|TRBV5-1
CASSLERLVGTSTDTQYF
TGCGCCAGCAGCTTGGAGCGACTAGTGGGGACTAGCACAGATACGCAGTATTTT
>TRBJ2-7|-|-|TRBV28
CASSKRRYEQYF
TGTGCCAGCAGTAAAAGGCGCTACGAGCAGTACTTC
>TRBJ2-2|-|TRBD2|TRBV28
CASSPHSGGAWDTGELFF
TGTGCCAGCAGCCCCCATAGCGGGGGGGCCTGGGACACCGGGGAGCTGTTTTTT
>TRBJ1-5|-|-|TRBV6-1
CASSEARGGILLDSNQPQHF
TGTGCCAGCAGTGAAGCTAGAGGGGGAATCCTCCTGGATAGCAATCAGCCCCAGCATTTT
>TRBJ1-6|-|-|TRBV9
CASSVSGTQPLHF
TGTGCCAGCAGCGTTTCCGGGACGCAACCCCTCCACTTT
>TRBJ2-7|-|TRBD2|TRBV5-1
CASSGGTSVTGEQYF
TGCGCCAGCAGCGGAGGGACTAGCGTGACGGGGGAGCAGTACTTC
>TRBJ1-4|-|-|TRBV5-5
CASSLAWGLAQKLFF
TGTGCCAGCAGCTTGGCGTGGGGCCTGGCTCAAAAACTGTTTTTT
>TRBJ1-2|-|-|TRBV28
CASSLSGVGEGTVTYGYTF
TGTGCCAGCAGTTTATCGGGGGTTGGAGAGGGGACGGTCACCTATGGCTACACCTTC
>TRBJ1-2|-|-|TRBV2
CANLDRDNYGYTF
TGTGCCAACCTGGACCGAGATAACTATGGCTACACCTTC
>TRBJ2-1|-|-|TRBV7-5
CARSLLDLRLLRGDNEQFF
TGTGCCAGAAGCTTACTGGATTTGAGGCTCTTGCGGGGCGACAATGAGCAGTTCTTC
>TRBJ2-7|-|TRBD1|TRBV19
CASSRNGQGAYEQYF
TGTGCCAGTAGTAGAAACGGACAGGGGGCCTACGAGCAGTACTTC
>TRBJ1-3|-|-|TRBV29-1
CSVEDRGRGRSGNTIYF
TGCAGCGTTGAAGATCGCGGCAGGGGACGATCTGGAAACACCATATATTTT
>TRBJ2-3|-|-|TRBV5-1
CASSATGRTDTQYF
TGCGCCAGCAGCGCAACGGGACGGACAGATACGCAGTATTTT
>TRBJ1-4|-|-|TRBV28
CASSFSNEKLFF
TGTGCCAGCAGTTTCTCTAATGAAAAACTGTTTTTT
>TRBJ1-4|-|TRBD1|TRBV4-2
CASSQDFVGTGGNEKLFF
TGTGCCAGCAGCCAAGACTTTGTAGGGACAGGGGGAAATGAAAAACTGTTTTTT
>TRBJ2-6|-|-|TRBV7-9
CASSLVPSGANVLTF
TGTGCCAGCAGCTTAGTACCCTCTGGGGCCAACGTCCTGACTTTC
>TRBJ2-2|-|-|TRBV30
CAWSPGTPNTGELFF
TGTGCCTGGAGCCCCGGGACACCTAACACCGGGGAGCTGTTTTTT
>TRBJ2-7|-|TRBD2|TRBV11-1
CASSEDGGDYEQYF
TGTGCCAGCAGCGAGGATGGGGGGGACTACGAGCAGTACTTC
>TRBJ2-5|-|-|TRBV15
CATSRDLWVGETQYF
TGTGCCACCAGCAGAGATCTGTGGGTGGGCGAGACCCAGTACTTC
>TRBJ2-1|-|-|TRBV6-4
CASSGTPPNEQFF
TGTGCCAGCAGTGGGACCCCCCCTAATGAGCAGTTCTTC
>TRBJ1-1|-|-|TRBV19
CASSIDRRARLAFF
TGTGCCAGTAGTATCGATCGTAGGGCCAGGTTGGCTTTCTTT
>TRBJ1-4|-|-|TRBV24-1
CATSATTGPNEKLFF
TGTGCCACCAGTGCCACGACAGGCCCTAATGAAAAACTGTTTTTT
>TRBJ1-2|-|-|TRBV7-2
CASSLEWRELYGYTF
TGTGCCAGCAGCTTAGAGTGGCGGGAGCTCTATGGCTACACCTTC
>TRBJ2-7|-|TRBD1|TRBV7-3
CASSRDRVGEQYF
TGTGCCAGCAGCCGGGACAGGGTGGGCGAGCAGTACTTC
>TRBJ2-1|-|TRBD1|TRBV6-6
CASTRTGPEGEQFF
TGTGCCAGCACCAGGACAGGGCCGGAGGGTGAGCAGTTCTTC
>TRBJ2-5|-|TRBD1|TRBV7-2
CASSPRTGREETQYF
TGTGCCAGCAGCCCTAGGACAGGAAGGGAGGAGACCCAGTACTTC
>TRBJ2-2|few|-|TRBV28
CASSLGVTGELFF
TGTGCCAGCAGTTTGGGGGTCACCGGGGAGCTGTTTTTT
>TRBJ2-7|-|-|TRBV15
CATSRDRGGEQYF
TGTGCCACCAGCAGAGATAGAGGTGGCGAGCAGTACTTC